This TCR beta chain was captured in a study of blood T cell repertoires in COVID-19. Study-level background: Acute and convalescent COVID-19 samples came from the United States, Italy and Spain. The analysed material was cDNA or gDNA that came from T cells, B-cell-depleted T cells, or PBMCs.

This CDR3 has 16 amino acids. Germline V gives CDR1 SGHDT, CDR2 YYEEEE. V trimming: 3 bases; J trimming: 4 bases; junction bases outside the gene matches: 7. Original processing methods: Reference gene primer amplification in the assay estimated nucleated cell counts. The protocol was immunoSEQ multiplex PCR, while the TCRdb copy is restricted to in-frame clones and leaves out a portion. Clone size and V and J calls were adopted from that table, with D and trimming inferred from the DNA. The table has under 350,000 clones, more than 75% seen once. The specimen was peripheral blood. The TCR sequence derives from a man between 65 and 79 years old with acute or convalescent COVID-19. The chain uses TRBV5-6 and TRBJ2-7; 13 bases match TRBD2. CDR3 bases: TGTGCCAGCAGCTCCCGGACTAGCGGGGGAAGTTACGAGCAGTACTTC. This translates into CASSSRTSGGSYEQYF.